The 8 T cell receptor beta chains given below trace back to one sample, sequenced in a study of response to subunit inactivated influenza vaccine. TCRdb fed the RT-PCR reads into MiXCR, producing one record per CDR3 protein. The top ten hold roughly 10% of the sample, which has 300,000 to 350,000 distinct CDR3 sequences, 20% to 25% seen once. The material was PBMCs from blood, obtained approximately 20 months after vaccination. Source of these receptors: a man between 50 and 75 years old who received an inactivated influenza vaccine.

The chain employs TRBV9 and TRBJ1-2, with 7 bases that match TRBD1. The CDR3 consists of 14 residues. Germline V gene lookup returns CDR1 SGDLS and CDR2 YYNGEE. Trimming at V came to 0 bases and at J to 5 bases, leaving 4 bases not matched to a gene. CDR3 in amino acids: CASSVGTGEYGYTF. CDR3 bases: TGTGCCAGCAGCGTAGGGACAGGAGAATATGGCTACACCTTC.

Worth noting for this clonotype: The junction does not match germline at one end; this may be a read error. The CDR3 here is CAGSQSGLSGNTIYF. CDR3 nucleotides: TGTGCCGGCAGCCAATCAGGTCTCTCTGGAAACACCATATATTTT. The rearrangement uses TRBV3-1 and TRBJ1-3; no firm D call. The CDR3 totals 15 residues. The germline gives CDR1 LGHDT, CDR2 YNNKEL (reference sequence).

This clonotype was found a few times. This chain joins TRBV6-1 and TRBJ1-2; no definite D call. There are 12 residues in the CDR3. Germline values: CDR1 MNHNS, CDR2 SASEGT. V was pared by 3 bases and J by 5 bases, with 7 bases between. CDR3 loop: CASSDMVYGYTF. The CDR3 coding sequence is TGTGCCAGCAGTGACATGGTTTATGGCTACACCTTC.

This clonotype was observed a few times. The V call is TRBV7-2, the J call TRBJ2-7, with 8 bases matching TRBD1. V shed 5 bases, J shed 3 bases, and the junction held 9 bases outside the gene matches. The CDR3 runs to 15 residues. Germline V gene sequence: CDR1 SGHTA, CDR2 FQGNSA. CDR3: CASSHSDRGFYEQYF. CDR3 in DNA: TGTGCCAGCAGCCATAGTGACAGGGGATTCTACGAGCAGTACTTC.

The chain has TRBV19 and TRBJ1-1; a possible D gene is TRBD1 (6 bases). V lost 2 bases, J lost 5 bases, and 12 bases lay in between. The germline gives CDR1 LNHDA, CDR2 SQIVND (reference sequence). The CDR3 covers 14 residues. CDR3 sequence reads: CASSIRQGWTEAFF. The CDR3 coding sequence is TGTGCCAGTAGTATACGGCAGGGGTGGACTGAAGCTTTCTTT.

This clonotype was seen only a few times. The rearrangement uses TRBV5-1 and TRBJ1-1, with 9 bases fitting TRBD1. Trimming removed 0 bases from V and 5 bases from J; junction bases left unmatched: 5. This CDR3 spans 15 amino acids. The V gene's germline CDR1 is SGHRS and CDR2 YFSETQ. CDR3 region: CASSLARTGATEAFF. In nucleotides, the CDR3 is TGCGCCAGCAGCTTGGCTAGGACAGGGGCGACTGAAGCTTTCTTT. Supplemented by reference TRBV5-1 and TRBJ1-1, the full variable domain reads KAGVTQTPRYLIKTRGQQVTLSCSPISGHRSVSWYQQTPGQGLQFLFEYFSETQRNKGNFPGRFSGRQFSNSRSEMNVSTLELGDSALYLCASSLARTGATEAFFGQGTRLTVV.

This chain joins TRBV2 and TRBJ1-5; TRBD1 matches 9 bases. This CDR3 has 20 amino acids. The junction had 14 bases not matched to a gene; V was cut back by 1 base and J by 1 base. CDR1 is SNHLY, CDR2 FYNNEI, per germline. The chain's CDR3 is CASSEEGFPGQGLSNQPQHF. The DNA for the CDR3 is TGTGCCAGCAGTGAAGAGGGATTTCCGGGACAGGGATTAAGCAATCAGCCCCAGCATTTT.

Only a few counts were recorded for this clonotype. The J gene is TRBJ2-2, the V gene TRBV29-1, with D uncertain. The germline V gene encodes CDR1 SQVTM and CDR2 ANQGSEA. The CDR3 totals 13 residues. Between the trimmed V and J ends, which lost 0 bases and 3 bases, there was a span of 5 bases. The CDR3 DNA follows: TGCAGCGTTGAAGATTTGGACACCGGGGAGCTGTTTTTT. This encodes CSVEDLDTGELFF.